These 10 T cell receptor beta chains were sequenced from one sample in a study of graft-versus-host responses after intestinal transplantation. Their antigens remain unidentified. The table came from immunoSEQ multiplex PCR; TCRdb's copy has only in-frame clones and leaves some out. Of tens of thousands of clones detected, 90% appear once; the ten largest clones hold around 4%. The sample here was unstimulated CD8+ T cells sorted from spleen or lymph node cells, taken before transplant. All receptors come from a human donor who was the organ donor for an intestinal transplant.

This sequence joins TRBV13 and TRBJ2-2; tentatively, D is TRBD2 (7 bases). Germline lookup yields CDR1 PRHDT and CDR2 FYEKMQ (reference sequence). This CDR3 is built from 15 residues. V lost 10 bases and J lost 5, with 20 bases in between. Here the CDR3 DNA reads TGTGCCATTTCGGACGGGGGGCTGAGTACCGGGGAGCTGTTTTTT. It translates to CAISDGGLSTGELFF.

This clone came up once. The rearrangement joins TRBV4-1 to TRBJ2-2, with a weak D call TRBD1 (5 bases). The CDR3 has 13 residues. Germline CDR1 MGHRA, CDR2 YSYEKL. V was pared by 3 bases and J by 4 bases, with 6 bases between. The CDR3, as DNA: TGCGCCAGCAGCCAGCAGGGCACCGGGGAGCTGTTTTTT. The encoded protein is CASSQQGTGELFF.

This clone has a single count. V and J are TRBV13 and TRBJ2-7, with D unclear. V was clipped by 3 bases and J by 7 bases, with 13 bases between them. The CDR3 has 13 residues. CDR1 PRHDT and CDR2 FYEKMQ come from the germline V gene (reference sequence). CDR3 protein: CASSFWGIREQYV. For the CDR3, the DNA is TGTGCCAGCAGCTTCTGGGGTATTCGGGAGCAGTACGTC.

This clone showed up just a few times. The chain joins TRBV5-4 to TRBJ2-7, with D unresolved. The V gene lost 5 bases and the J gene lost 0 bases, with 9 bases spanning the gap. CDR1 SGHNT and CDR2 YYREEE come from the germline V gene (reference sequence). The CDR3 has 13 amino acids. CDR3: CASSYDDSYEQYV. The CDR3 DNA reads as TGTGCCAGCAGTTATGACGACTCCTACGAGCAGTACGTC.

This clone was seen once. This chain links TRBV5-3 with TRBJ1-2; 10 nucleotides agree with TRBD1. TRBV5-3 is marked as an open reading frame, function uncertain. V lost 0 bases, J lost 3 bases, and 17 bases stayed unmatched. The CDR3 runs 20 residues. The CDR3 is CARSLGSSRDRGPLDYGYTF. The CDR3 nucleotides read TGTGCCAGAAGCTTGGGAAGCTCCCGGGACAGGGGCCCCCTGGACTATGGCTACACCTTC.

The chain is built from TRBV15 and TRBJ2-3; 9 nucleotides agree with TRBD2. In germline, CDR1 is LNHNV, CDR2 YYDKDF (reference sequence). The CDR3 is 15 residues long. With V trimmed by 4 bases and J by 3 bases, 5 bases remained unmatched. In DNA form, the CDR3 reads TGTGCCACCAGCAAGAGGCGGGGGGGGACAGATACGCAGTATTTT. Amino acid sequence: CATSKRRGGTDTQYF.

The J gene is TRBJ2-7, the V gene TRBV28; a possible D gene is TRBD1 (6 bases). The V gene lost 4 bases and the J gene lost 0 bases, with 10 bases spanning the gap. Looked up from germline, CDR1 is MDHEN and CDR2 is SYDVKM. The CDR3 runs 14 residues. The CDR3 DNA follows: TGTGCCAGCAGTTCGCCGACAGGCTCCTACGAGCAGTACGTC. Residues: CASSSPTGSYEQYV.

V is TRBV4-2 and J is TRBJ1-1; a weak D match, TRBD1 (6 bases). Germline CDR1 reads LGHNA; CDR2 reads YNFKEQ. The CDR3 extends over 15 amino acids. V lost 4 bases, J lost 5 bases, and 17 bases lay in between. The CDR3 region has the DNA TGTGCCAGCAGCCTCTCGACAGGAATGATAACTGAAGCTTTCTTT. This sequence encodes CASSLSTGMITEAFF.

The chain carries TRBV25-1 and TRBJ1-2, with D unclear. Germline assignment: CDR1 MGHDK and CDR2 SYGVNS. V was trimmed by 4 bases and J by 6 bases, leaving 12 bases between them. The CDR3 is 13 residues long. The CDR3 here is CASSGMQEDGYTF. The CDR3 DNA reads as TGTGCCAGCAGTGGGATGCAGGAAGATGGCTACACCTTC.

This clone was seen a single time. The chain recombines TRBV28 with TRBJ1-1; TRBD1 is a possible D gene (5 bases). This CDR3 region has 19 residues. Germline V gene data show CDR1 as MDHEN and CDR2 as SYDVKM. Trimming stripped 2 bases from V and 3 bases from J, with 25 bases between. The CDR3 nucleotides read TGTGCCAGCAGTTTAGAATCAACACTGGGGGGGGTAGTATACACTGAAGCTTTCTTT. Translation gives CASSLESTLGGVVYTEAFF.